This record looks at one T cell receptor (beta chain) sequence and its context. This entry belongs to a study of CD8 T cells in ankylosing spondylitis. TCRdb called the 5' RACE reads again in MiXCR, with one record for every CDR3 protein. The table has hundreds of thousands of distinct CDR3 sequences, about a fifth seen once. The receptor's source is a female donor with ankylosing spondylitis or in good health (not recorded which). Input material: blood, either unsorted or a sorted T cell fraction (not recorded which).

This CDR3 reads CASSLATASRFNEQFF. The CDR3 coding sequence is TGTGCCAGCAGCTTGGCAACGGCTAGCAGATTCAATGAGCAGTTCTTC. The gene calls are TRBV5-6 and TRBJ2-1; the D gene is possibly TRBD2 (5 bases). The CDR3 totals 16 residues. The ends were cut back, 0 bases at V and 6 bases at J, with 16 bases in the middle. Germline loops: CDR1 SGHDT, CDR2 YYEEEE. Complete variable domain (other parts from reference TRBV5-6 and TRBJ2-1): DAGVTQSPTHLIKTRGQQVTLRCSPKSGHDTVSWYQQALGQGPQFIFQYYEEEERQRGNFPDRFSGHQFPNYSSELNVNALLLGDSALYLCASSLATASRFNEQFFGPGTRLTVL.